These 28 T cell receptor beta chains originate from one sample sequenced in a study of T-cell memory formation after mild COVID-19. TCRdb called the 5' RACE reads again in MiXCR, with one record for every CDR3 protein. The table records around 370,000 distinct CDR3 sequences, over 20% of them present only once. The sample consisted of PBMCs or a T cell subset sorted from them (not recorded which). The origin of the receptors is an adult woman who had mild COVID-19 (a few samples of this study predate the infection). Cell type and time point are not known.

V usage is TRBV20-1 and J usage is TRBJ2-7, with D uncertain. Trimming took 6 bases from V and 4 from J, leaving 10 bases between them. Germline V CDR1 and CDR2: DFQATT, SNEGSKA (reference sequence). The length of the CDR3 is 11 residues. The CDR3 nucleotides read TGCAGTGCCCGTAGGATATACGAGCAGTACTTC. Protein sequence: CSARRIYEQYF.

This chain joins TRBV4-2 and TRBJ1-6, with D hard to call. The CDR3 has 16 amino acids. Trimming took off 0 bases at V and 7 bases at J, with 13 bases between the two ends. The germline gives CDR1 LGHNA, CDR2 YNFKEQ. CDR3 residues: CASSQDRPPKNSPLHF. The CDR3 DNA reads TGTGCCAGCAGCCAAGATAGACCTCCAAAGAATTCACCCCTCCACTTT.

This clonotype was found many times. This chain connects TRBV5-4 to TRBJ2-5; TRBD2 is a possible D gene (7 bases). V lost 5 bases to trimming and J lost 4 bases, with 12 bases between them. This CDR3 comprises 13 residues. Germline V gene sequence: CDR1 SGHNT, CDR2 YYREEE (reference sequence). The CDR3: CASRRGGGETQYF. The CDR3 region has the DNA TGTGCCAGCAGGCGAGGGGGGGGAGAGACCCAGTACTTC.

This rearrangement joins TRBV5-6 to TRBJ2-5; 9 bases are a match to TRBD2. CDR3 length equals 18 residues. The V gene end was trimmed by 0 bases and the J gene end by 4 bases; junction bases not matched to a gene: 13. Germline loops: CDR1 SGHDT, CDR2 YYEEEE. The CDR3 bases are TGTGCCAGCAGCTTGGTGGTGGCTAGCGGGATTCTAAGAGAGACCCAGTACTTC. As protein: CASSLVVASGILRETQYF.

A few counts support this clonotype. The V call is TRBV6-5, the J call TRBJ2-6; 13 bases match TRBD2. The length of the CDR3 is 19 residues. CDR1 and CDR2 from the germline V gene are MNHEY and SVGAGI. J gave up 0 bases and V 3 bases, and 5 bases lay outside the gene matches. The CDR3 DNA reads as TGTGCCAGCAGTTATGGACTAGCGGGAGTTCCCTCTGGGGCCAACGTCCTGACTTTC. This sequence encodes CASSYGLAGVPSGANVLTF.

This chain joins TRBV18 and TRBJ2-5; a possible D gene is TRBD1 (6 bases). CDR3 size: 15 residues. The V gene's germline CDR1 is KGHSH and CDR2 LQKENI. V dropped 4 bases and J dropped 2 bases, with 14 bases sitting between them. DNA of the CDR3: TGTGCCAGCTCACGATCCGGGACACCACAAGAGACCCAGTACTTC. Protein: CASSRSGTPQETQYF. Using reference TRBV18 and TRBJ2-5 for the parts outside the CDR3, the full variable domain is NAGVMQNPRHLVRRRGQEARLRCSPMKGHSHVYWYRQLPEEGLKFMVYLQKENIIDESGMPKERFSAEFPKEGPSILRIQQVVRGDSAAYFCASSRSGTPQETQYFGPGTRLLVL.

The chain is built from TRBV10-3 and TRBJ2-5, with a weak D call TRBD2 (5 bases). CDR3 size: 13 residues. The germline gives CDR1 ENHRY, CDR2 SYGVKD. V lost 2 bases to trimming and J lost 5 bases, with 9 bases between them. This CDR3 is CAISEGLGETQYF. In DNA form, the CDR3 reads TGTGCCATCAGTGAGGGACTGGGGGAGACCCAGTACTTC.

This clonotype was seen a few times. The V gene is TRBV28, the J gene TRBJ2-3; 7 positions match TRBD2. This CDR3 has 14 amino acids. V lost 6 bases and J lost 1; bases outside the gene matches: 4. Germline lookup yields CDR1 MDHEN and CDR2 SYDVKM. CDR3 region: CASRAGVGTDTQYF. CDR3 coding DNA: TGTGCCAGCAGGGCGGGAGTTGGCACAGATACGCAGTATTTT.

CDR3 DNA: TGCAGTGCTAACCTATACATTGGCTACACCTTC. It specifies CSANLYIGYTF. This rearrangement joins TRBV20-1 to TRBJ1-2; D is uncertain. Germline CDR1 DFQATT, CDR2 SNEGSKA (reference sequence). V lost 4 bases to trimming and J lost 7 bases, with 10 bases between them. The CDR3 covers 11 residues.

This chain links TRBV24-1 with TRBJ2-1; the D is unclear. Between the trimmed V and J ends, which lost 6 bases and 5 bases, there was a span of 7 bases. The CDR3 extends over 12 amino acids. CDR1 is KGHDR and CDR2 is SFDVKD in the germline V gene. Written as DNA, the CDR3 is TGTGCCACCAGTCATTGGGACAATGAGCAGTTCTTC. Protein product: CATSHWDNEQFF.

J is TRBJ2-1 and V is TRBV18; TRBD2 is a possible D gene (5 bases). CDR3 length equals 14 residues. V shed 3 bases and J shed 4 bases, with 10 bases lying between them. Germline V gene lookup returns CDR1 KGHSH and CDR2 LQKENI. The CDR3 loop is CASSPTGVYNEQFF. The CDR3 nucleotides read TGTGCCAGCTCACCCACCGGGGTTTACAATGAGCAGTTCTTC. Full variable domain (rest looked up from reference TRBV18 and TRBJ2-1): NAGVMQNPRHLVRRRGQEARLRCSPMKGHSHVYWYRQLPEEGLKFMVYLQKENIIDESGMPKERFSAEFPKEGPSILRIQQVVRGDSAAYFCASSPTGVYNEQFFGPGTRLTVL.

The chain carries TRBV10-2 and TRBJ1-1; 7 bases are shared with TRBD1. Germline V CDR1 and CDR2: WSHSY, SAAADI. V trimming: 3 bases; J trimming: 4 bases; junction bases outside the gene matches: 5. The CDR3 covers 14 residues. The CDR3 DNA is TGCGCCAGCAGTGATTTACAGGGGAGCACTGAAGCTTTCTTT. The encoded protein is CASSDLQGSTEAFF.

This chain joins TRBV12-3 or TRBV12-4 and TRBJ1-2; TRBD1 matches at 7 bases. Germline trimming cut 6 bases from V and 7 bases from J; bases unmatched to any gene: 8. This CDR3 region has 13 residues. CDR3 nucleotide sequence: TGTGCCAGCAGCCCACAAGGGGGCGTTGGCTACACCTTC. This translates into CASSPQGGVGYTF.

This clonotype has just a few counts. The chain combines TRBV6-2 or TRBV6-3 with TRBJ2-5; perhaps D is TRBD1 or TRBD2 (6 bases each). CDR1 is MNHEY and CDR2 is SVGEGT in the germline V gene. This CDR3 contains 16 residues. V lost 2 bases, J lost 4 bases, and 17 bases lay in between. CDR3 in DNA: TGTGCCAGCAGTTACGCCCCGACAGGAGGGGGAGAGACCCAGTACTTC. It encodes CASSYAPTGGGETQYF.

The chain employs TRBV12-3 or TRBV12-4 and TRBJ1-6; maybe TRBD1 (5 bases). The ends were cut back, 4 bases at V and 9 bases at J, with 10 bases in the middle. The CDR3 has 13 residues. CDR3 sequence reads: CASSSYGGSPLHF. The CDR3 DNA sequence: TGTGCCAGCAGTTCATACGGGGGTTCACCCCTCCACTTT.

This clonotype was picked up many times. The chain employs TRBV12-3 or TRBV12-4 and TRBJ1-4; no clear D. The CDR3 contains 14 residues. V lost 5 bases to trimming and J lost 5 bases, with 12 bases between them. DNA for the CDR3: TGTGCCAGCAGTGTCGGGGAGCTAAATGAAAAACTGTTTTTT. Protein product: CASSVGELNEKLFF.

In this sample, this clonotype turned up a few times. The V call is TRBV12-3 or TRBV12-4, the J call TRBJ2-1; D may be TRBD2 (6 bases). The CDR3 covers 14 residues. V lost 4 bases to trimming and J lost 10 bases, with 17 bases between them. The CDR3 nucleotides are TGTGCCAGCAGTTCCCACCCCGGGAGTAGGGAGCAGTTCTTC. Translating gives CASSSHPGSREQFF.

V usage is TRBV7-9 and J usage is TRBJ1-1, with a tentative D call TRBD1 (6 bases). Germline lookup yields CDR1 SEHNR and CDR2 FQNEAQ (reference sequence). V lost 4 bases to trimming and J lost 11 bases, with 26 bases between them. This CDR3 has 16 amino acids. In DNA, the CDR3 is TGTGCCAGCAGCTACCCGGCGCTGTCAGGGGCATCGGTCGCTTTCTTT. Amino acid sequence: CASSYPALSGASVAFF. Full variable domain (outside the CDR3, taken from reference TRBV7-9 and TRBJ1-1): DTGVSQNPRHKITKRGQNVTFRCDPISEHNRLYWYRQTLGQGPEFLTYFQNEAQLEKSRLLSDRFSAERPKGSFSTLEIQRTEQGDSAMYLCASSYPALSGASVAFFGQGTRLTVV.

The chain links TRBV7-6 to TRBJ2-2; D gene uncertain. Germline V lookup: CDR1 SGHVS, CDR2 FNYEAQ. Trimming shortened V by 2 bases and J by 1 base, and 11 bases separated the two germline ends. The CDR3 runs to 16 residues. The CDR3 protein is CASSLSAMVNTGELFF. DNA for the CDR3: TGTGCCAGCAGCTTATCCGCTATGGTGAACACCGGGGAGCTGTTTTTT.

CDR3 region: CASRPVAGAYNEQFF. The CDR3 region has the DNA TGTGCCAGCAGACCCGTAGCGGGAGCCTACAATGAGCAGTTCTTC. This sequence joins TRBV11-2 and TRBJ2-1; 9 bases fit TRBD2. CDR3 length: 15 residues. J gave up 2 bases and V 6 bases, and 5 bases lay outside the gene matches. Germline values: CDR1 SGHAT, CDR2 FQNNGV.

This clonotype occurred a few times. This rearrangement joins TRBV6-5 to TRBJ2-5; 7 bases map to TRBD1. V lost 2 bases to trimming and J lost 9 bases; unmatched junction nucleotides: 12. Germline lookup yields CDR1 MNHEY and CDR2 SVGAGI. The CDR3 consists of 15 residues. This chain's CDR3 is CASSYLSTGLRAQYF. The CDR3 region has the DNA TGTGCCAGCAGTTACCTCTCGACAGGGCTAAGGGCCCAGTACTTC.

In its sample, this clonotype was seen a few times. The V call is TRBV12-3 or TRBV12-4, the J call TRBJ1-2; 7 bases fit TRBD1. J lost 6 bases, V lost 6 bases, and 7 bases had no gene match. This CDR3 contains 13 residues. The CDR3 nucleotides are TGTGCCAGCAGGCTGGACAGGAAGGATGGCTACACCTTC. Encoded protein: CASRLDRKDGYTF.

This clonotype showed up just a few times. The CDR3 region has the DNA TGTGCCAGCAGCTTACTAGGTTTAGATACGCAGTATTTT. Amino acids: CASSLLGLDTQYF. The V call is TRBV7-2, the J call TRBJ2-3; D unresolved. Deletions cut 2 bases from V and 5 bases from J, with 8 bases between. The CDR3 covers 13 residues. Germline CDR1 SGHTA, CDR2 FQGNSA. Full variable domain (remainder filled in from reference TRBV7-2 and TRBJ2-3): GAGVSQSPSNKVTEKGKDVELRCDPISGHTALYWYRQSLGQGLEFLIYFQGNSAPDKSGLPSDRFSAERTGGSVSTLTIQRTQQEDSAVYLCASSLLGLDTQYFGPGTRLTVL.

This clonotype has only a few counts. The V call is TRBV18, the J call TRBJ2-5; D is ambiguous. Germline CDR1 KGHSH, CDR2 LQKENI. V gave up 6 bases and J gave up 5 bases, with 10 bases separating them. The CDR3 contains 12 residues. The CDR3 DNA follows: TGTGCCAGCTCTCTAATGGCGGAGACCCAGTACTTC. Translated, it gives CASSLMAETQYF.

J is TRBJ2-3 and V is TRBV4-2; 12 nucleotides agree with TRBD2. This CDR3 region has 17 residues. Trimming took 4 bases from V and 0 from J; bases not matched to a gene: 5. From germline, CDR1 is LGHNA and CDR2 YNFKEQ. CDR3 DNA: TGTGCCAGCAGCCGCCGAGGGACTAGCGGGAGCACAGATACGCAGTATTTT. This translates into CASSRRGTSGSTDTQYF.

The chain combines TRBV5-1 with TRBJ2-3; 8 bases are shared with TRBD1. In germline, CDR1 is SGHRS, CDR2 YFSETQ. The ends lost 4 bases at V and 4 bases at J; junction bases unmatched: 8. The CDR3 is 15 amino acids. The CDR3 is CASSLDRAGADTQYF. Here the CDR3 DNA reads TGCGCCAGCAGCCTGGACAGGGCCGGGGCAGATACGCAGTATTTT.

This clonotype was observed many times. The rearrangement joins TRBV12-3 or TRBV12-4 to TRBJ2-3; D is unclear. The CDR3 totals 13 residues. V lost 6 bases, J lost 1 base, and 8 bases lay in between. CDR3 coding DNA: TGTGCCAGCAGACGAGTGGGCACAGATACGCAGTATTTT. It encodes CASRRVGTDTQYF.

This clonotype was observed many times. V usage is TRBV24-1 and J usage is TRBJ2-1, with D perhaps given as TRBD1 or TRBD2 (6 bases each). The CDR3 totals 16 residues. Germline CDR1 and CDR2: KGHDR and SFDVKD. Trimming left V 4 bases short and J 4 bases short, with 16 bases between. CDR3: CATSDSGTSGYNEQFF. For the CDR3, the DNA is TGTGCCACCAGTGACTCCGGGACAAGCGGGTACAATGAGCAGTTCTTC.